This T cell receptor (beta chain) was sequenced for a study of T cells in Graves' hyperthyroidism and ophthalmopathy. The wider study: Upon initial diagnosis and before any treatment, peripheral blood was collected. The study's findings and limits: Ophthalmopathy was told apart from stable hyperthyroidism by a 13 V-J model. Blood also held most thyroid clonotypes expanded beyond 0.001.

This clonotype was seen more than once but under ten times. Its antigen remains unidentified. Researchers took RNA transcripts and amplified the TCR beta CDR3 regions from them. With the HTBI primer set, the TCR CDR3 went through a first round of RT-PCR. TCRdb reprocessed the multiplex PCR reads with MiXCR, giving one entry per CDR3 protein. This table holds roughly 800,000 distinct CDR3 sequences, roughly 40% found once. Used for diagnoses were clinical symptoms, serum thyroxine and TRAb, thyroid ultrasound and orbital computed tomography. CDR3 size: 12 residues. The V and J ends lost 2 bases and 11 bases respectively, with 9 bases between them. The germline CDR1 and CDR2 sequences are MNHNY and SVGAGI (reference sequence).

The gene calls are TRBV6-6 and TRBJ1-4, with D perhaps matching TRBD1 (5 bases). This TCR was sampled from a man aged 18 to 35 with Graves' hyperthyroidism. The sample taken for sequencing was blood. The CDR3 here is CASSYEGRKLFF. The CDR3 region has the DNA TGTGCCAGCAGTTACGAGGGGAGGAAACTGTTTTTT.